This TCR beta chain was profiled in a study of T cell responses to AZD1222 COVID-19 vaccine (dated by TCRdb to about 2021). Broadly, across the study: A total of over 230 trial participants underwent TCR sequencing, of whom 207 had received two doses of AZD1222 and about 25 had received two doses of the MenACWY control vaccine. Trial participants were enrolled into age subgroups of 18-55, 56-69 and 70-plus years, which contained roughly 140, 27 and 60 TCR-sequenced participants, respectively.

In regard to this clone: There is no known antigen for this receptor. Base quality data are lacking; no much larger clone is found one base away.

Overall results and qualifications from the work: After two AZD1222 doses, both the breadth and the depth of spike-specific TCRs were significantly higher than at day 0 and than in MenACWY recipients. Only a handful of AZD1222 recipients were SARS-CoV-2 seropositive at baseline, limiting conclusions about previously exposed vaccinees. Because no day 14 peak-response samples were available, repertoires were characterized only after the peak T cell response. Participants were mostly white British and included more females than males, and it was suggested by the authors that clonal diversity may have been underestimated. Reportedly, almost half of the unique spike-specific TCRs recognized epitopes lying outside the regions that are mutated in the B.1.351 and B.1.1.7 variants. The vaccine-associated CD4 TCRs covered the entire spike protein, and the dominant responses fell in regions 160-218 and 743-854. In the small 56-69-year group, the increase in depth fell short of significance, most likely because of low power.

In light of the paper, this sample's time point label describes: about 28 days (+/-7) after the second vaccine dose. AZD1222 recipients with second doses at about 4 weeks or about 12 weeks were pooled, because spike-specific TCR depth and breadth did not differ between schedules. Vaccinee samples came from UK trials COV001 and COV002, including a single-blind randomized controlled phase 2/3 trial of AZD1222 (ChAdOx1 nCoV-19) in healthy adults. For TCRbeta chain sequencing, PBMC samples from trial participants were taken at day 0 and at day 28 after the second dose. The CDR3 regions of human TCRbeta chains were analyzed by immunosequencing. Regarding the original processing steps: TCRs in the repertoires were compared against a reference library of SARS-CoV-2-specific TCRs that had been generated with the MIRA antigen-specificity platform. Breadth was defined as the fraction of unique TCRs that were SARS-CoV-2-associated, and depth was defined as the fraction of total T cells that were SARS-CoV-2-associated. Using the MIRA data, each spike-specific TCR was assigned both to the spike region to which the TCR was reactive and to a CD4 or CD8 class. Log10-transformed breadth and depth values were compared by one-way ANOVA with Sidak's multiple comparisons tests. TCRdb provides this immuneACCESS table in a form limited to in-frame rearrangements. Some clones are lacking; in checked studies, under half of them reflect an unresolved V gene, and why the rest are absent is not known. Clone size and the V and J calls come from that table; the DNA yielded D and trimming. In this sample the table shows more than 95,000 clones, 92% of which occur a single time. The ten top clones hold 1.5% to 2% of the sample.

Ends trimmed: V by 6 bases, J by 7 bases; bases unmatched to a gene: 6. Measured from the cysteine to the phenylalanine, the CDR3 is 15 residues long. CDR3 DNA only is kept here, 45 bases in frame from base 1. CDR1 is given as SNHLY and CDR2 as FYNNEI, both from the germline V gene. This sample comprised peripheral blood, obtained 28 days after the second AZD1222 dose. The rearranged chain carries TRBV2 and TRBJ1-6, with TRBD1 identical over 10 junction bases. This clonotype was obtained from an adult who received the AZD1222 COVID-19 vaccine. The nucleotide sequence is TGTGCCAGCAGGGAGACAGGGGGCGAGAATTCACCCCTCCACTTT. It translates as CASRETGGENSPLHF.